This record covers a single TCR beta chain. Its binding antigen is unknown. Per-base quality was not reported, and no clone a single base away is much larger than it. This record comes from a study of CD8 T cells in ankylosing spondylitis listed by TCRdb under 2017. About the study as a whole: The study profiled T cell receptor beta repertoires in healthy donors and ankylosing spondylitis patients to find disease-linked TCR variants. The full study cohort was made up of 25 ankylosing spondylitis patients and around 100 healthy donors. Peripheral blood samples were taken, and synovial fluid was additionally collected from ankylosing spondylitis patients. Results and caveats for the whole study, not just this receptor: A TCR beta motif made up of eight or nine highly homologous amino acid variants appeared to be characteristic of blood from ankylosing spondylitis patients. Some TCR beta motif variants had previously been reported in synovial fluid and blood of reactive arthritis patients, which suggested common disease-initiation mechanisms. In peripheral blood, the disease-linked clones were found at relatively low frequencies and had a CD8+ phenotype. According to the report, matched synovial fluid samples from ankylosing spondylitis patients were significantly enriched for the disease-linked clones.

Sequencing instrument: Illumina HiSeq 2500. Quantitative 5'-RACE with molecular barcodes was used to prepare TCR beta libraries. Under the source paper's analysis protocol: To identify disease-linked TCR variants, a new computational method was used, one built on a probabilistic model of VDJ rearrangement. TCRdb redid the processing of the public reads, applying fastp at Q25 and MiXCR, and retained in-frame beta chains. Rows with one shared CDR3 protein collapse into an entry with the most common genes and DNA. These V and J calls originate from TCRdb's pipeline instead of the authors' own analysis. Present in this sample are just over 350,000 distinct CDR3 sequences, around 20% of which were seen just once. The top ten hold roughly 13% of the sample. Per the germline V gene (reference sequence), DFQATT is the CDR1 and SNEGSKA is the CDR2. Counted from cysteine to phenylalanine, this CDR3 has 11 amino acids. Here the CDR3 DNA is all that survives: 33 bases in frame from base 1. Deletion took 5 bases off V and 4 bases off J, with a span of 8 bases between the germline ends.

The receptor chain draws on TRBV20-1 and TRBJ1-2; no D gene can be assigned with confidence. Sequencing was done on a sample of blood, either unsorted or a sorted T cell fraction (not recorded which). The sequence was collected from a male donor with ankylosing spondylitis or in good health (not recorded which). In nucleotides, the sequence is TGCAGTGCTCCATTTGGCTATGGCTACACCTTC. This encodes CSAPFGYGYTF.